A single sample is the source of the 23 T cell receptor beta chains below, sequenced in a study of blood T cell repertoires in COVID-19. Data came from immunoSEQ multiplex PCR; TCRdb stores just in-frame clones and leaves some out. The sample records 300,000 to 450,000 clones, about nine tenths being singletons. Sequences were obtained from PBMCs or T cells enriched from blood (not recorded which). The origin of the receptors is a woman aged 25 to 39 who had been exposed to COVID-19.

V usage is TRBV7-9 and J usage is TRBJ2-7; 9 bases agree with TRBD2. V trimming: 5 bases; J trimming: 6 bases; junction bases outside the gene matches: 8. The CDR3 length is 14 residues. The V gene's germline CDR1 is SEHNR and CDR2 FQNEAQ (reference sequence). CDR3 bases: TGTGCCAGCAGCACGACTAGCGGCTTCGGCGAGCAGTACTTC. This codes for CASSTTSGFGEQYF.

This chain uses TRBV30 with TRBJ1-6; TRBD1 is a possible D gene (6 bases). Germline values: CDR1 GTSNPN, CDR2 SVGIG (reference sequence). The CDR3 extends over 16 amino acids. The V and J ends lost 2 bases and 9 bases respectively, with 20 bases between them. The CDR3 DNA follows: TGTGCCTGGAGTATCCGCGGACAGACCGTTCTTTCACCCCTCCACTTT. This codes for CAWSIRGQTVLSPLHF.

The chain recombines TRBV6-5 with TRBJ2-7; TRBD1 aligns across 9 bases. CDR3 length: 14 residues. Germline assignment: CDR1 MNHEY and CDR2 SVGAGI. With V trimmed by 8 bases and J by 3 bases, 8 bases remained unmatched. The CDR3 coding sequence is TGTGCCAGCCTGGGGGGGACAGGGATCTACGAGCAGTACTTC. It codes for CASLGGTGIYEQYF.

The chain joins TRBV19 to TRBJ2-3; 9 bases are shared with TRBD2. Germline CDR1 LNHDA, CDR2 SQIVND (reference sequence). V dropped 5 bases and J dropped 2; count of bases not matched to a gene: 5. This CDR3 comprises 15 residues. CDR3 sequence (DNA): TGTGCCAGTAGTCCCCTAGCGGGAATCACAGATACGCAGTATTTT. Translated: CASSPLAGITDTQYF.

With regard to this clone: Additional DNA sequences in this sample encode the identical CDR3. The V call is TRBV27, the J call TRBJ1-1, with 7 positions matching TRBD1. After removal of 5 bases from V and 4 bases from J, the junction contained 4 bases not matched to a gene. The CDR3 has 13 residues. Germline V CDR1 and CDR2: MNHEY, SMNVEV (reference sequence). CDR3 nucleotide sequence: TGTGCCAGCAGTCTAGACAGGGCCACTGAAGCTTTCTTT. Translation: CASSLDRATEAFF.

The CDR3 nucleotides are TGTGCCAGCAAAGAAGAGCCAGGGGGCTCCGAGACCCAGTACTTC. As protein: CASKEEPGGSETQYF. The V and J genes are TRBV2 and TRBJ2-5, with TRBD1 matching over 8 bases. Germline CDR1 reads SNHLY; CDR2 reads FYNNEI. The V gene end was trimmed by 7 bases and the J gene end by 5 bases; junction bases not matched to a gene: 12. This CDR3 is 15 amino acids long.

The gene calls are TRBV19 and TRBJ1-6, with 7 bases lining up with TRBD1. V dropped 5 bases and J dropped 10; count of bases not matched to a gene: 5. Germline V gene data show CDR1 as LNHDA and CDR2 as SQIVND (reference sequence). There are 13 residues in the CDR3. CDR3 loop: CASSGQVRSPLHF. DNA of the CDR3: TGTGCCAGTAGTGGACAGGTTCGCTCACCCCTCCACTTT.

The V and J genes are TRBV24-1 and TRBJ2-3, with 9 bases lining up with TRBD2. Germline trimming cut 2 bases from V and 1 base from J; bases unmatched to any gene: 3. The CDR3 spans 16 residues. The germline gives CDR1 KGHDR, CDR2 SFDVKD. The chain's CDR3 is CATSDSQREGTDTQYF. CDR3 coding DNA: TGTGCCACCAGTGATTCCCAGCGGGAGGGCACAGATACGCAGTATTTT.

The chain is built from TRBV3-1 (or the pseudogene TRBV3-2) and TRBJ2-7; no clear D. V was cut by 1 base and J by 2 bases, with 9 bases left in between. This CDR3 spans 14 amino acids. Looked up from germline, CDR1 is LGHDT and CDR2 is YNNKEL (reference sequence). The CDR3 reads CASSQALSAYEQYF. CDR3 DNA sequence: TGTGCCAGCAGCCAAGCCCTCTCCGCCTACGAGCAGTACTTC.

This clone showed up just once. The V call is TRBV6-5, the J call TRBJ2-7, with 8 bases that match TRBD2. CDR1 is MNHEY and CDR2 is SVGAGI in the germline V gene. V trimming: 5 bases; J trimming: 5 bases; junction bases outside the gene matches: 8. This CDR3 is built from 14 residues. The CDR3 here is CASSSGSWLHEQYF. The CDR3 nucleotides read TGTGCCAGCAGTAGCGGGAGCTGGTTGCACGAGCAGTACTTC.

The gene calls are TRBV19 and TRBJ2-1; D possibly corresponds to TRBD2 (5 bases). Trimming removed 4 bases from V and 9 bases from J, with 13 bases in between. This CDR3 is built from 13 residues. Germline V gene sequence: CDR1 LNHDA, CDR2 SQIVND (reference sequence). CDR3 bases: TGTGCCAGTAGTAGCGGACCCGAGGGTGAGCAGTTCTTC. Its translation is CASSSGPEGEQFF.

The chain recombines TRBV11-3 with TRBJ2-6; 7 bases are shared with TRBD2. This CDR3 is 15 amino acids long. After removal of 3 bases from V and 1 base from J, the junction contained 0 bases not matched to a gene. CDR1 and CDR2 from the germline V gene are SGHNT and YENEEA. CDR3 region: CASSFSGSGANVLTF. The CDR3 coding sequence is TGTGCCAGCAGCTTTAGCGGGTCTGGGGCCAACGTCCTGACTTTC.

This chain's CDR3 is CASSAGGAWETQYF. The CDR3 nucleotides are TGTGCCAGCAGCGCAGGGGGCGCCTGGGAGACCCAGTACTTC. The V and J genes are TRBV9 and TRBJ2-5; 8 nucleotides line up with TRBD1. This CDR3 has 14 amino acids. The trim removed 3 bases at V and 5 bases at J, leaving 6 bases unmatched. The V gene's germline CDR1 is SGDLS and CDR2 YYNGEE.

The V call is TRBV2, the J call TRBJ2-5, with a possible D match to TRBD1 (5 bases). Germline V gene sequence: CDR1 SNHLY, CDR2 FYNNEI. V was clipped by 8 bases and J by 2 bases, with 12 bases between them. The CDR3 runs 13 residues. The CDR3 protein is CASGQERQETQYF. CDR3 DNA: TGTGCCAGCGGACAAGAAAGGCAAGAGACCCAGTACTTC.

J is TRBJ1-5 and V is TRBV7-3; no definite D call. Trimming pared 1 base from V and 0 bases from J, leaving 13 bases between. The CDR3 runs to 17 residues. Per germline, CDR1 SGHTA and CDR2 FQGTGA. CDR3 sequence (DNA): TGTGCCAGCAGCTTAAGGGTCCGCAGGTCTAGCAATCAGCCCCAGCATTTT. The encoded protein is CASSLRVRRSSNQPQHF.

This sequence joins TRBV6-9 and TRBJ2-5, with 10 bases that match TRBD2. Germline CDR1 and CDR2: MNHGY and SVAAGI. V lost 2 bases, J lost 3 bases, and 6 bases stayed unmatched. The CDR3 is made up of 16 amino acids. The CDR3 nucleotides are TGTGCCAGCAGTTATGGGGTAGCGGGAGGAAAAGAGACCCAGTACTTC. This translates into CASSYGVAGGKETQYF.

The chain uses TRBV7-3 and TRBJ1-1; 8 positions agree with TRBD1. This CDR3 is 14 amino acids long. CDR1 and CDR2 (germline): SGHTA, FQGTGA. V dropped 5 bases and J dropped 4; count of bases not matched to a gene: 6. Written as DNA, the CDR3 is TGTGCCAGCAGCGTAAGACAGGGGTCCACTGAAGCTTTCTTT. Translating gives CASSVRQGSTEAFF.

The gene calls are TRBV23-1 and TRBJ2-7; 7 nucleotides line up with TRBD1. TRBV23-1 is known as an ORF, though its function is uncertain. The CDR3 contains 15 residues. V shed 2 bases, J shed 1 base, and the junction held 5 bases outside the gene matches. As DNA, the CDR3 is TGCGCCAGCAGTCAACCAGGGGGATTATCCTACGAGCAGTACTTC. Its protein product is CASSQPGGLSYEQYF.

The chain employs TRBV28 and TRBJ1-4; the D is unclear. This CDR3 spans 14 amino acids. V was pared by 2 bases and J by 5 bases, with 9 bases between. Per germline, CDR1 MDHEN and CDR2 SYDVKM. In DNA, the CDR3 is TGTGCCAGCAGTTTACCGGGTGAGAATGAAAAACTGTTTTTT. It yields the protein CASSLPGENEKLFF.

V usage is TRBV5-1 and J usage is TRBJ2-4; no firm D call. The length of the CDR3 is 17 residues. From germline, CDR1 is SGHRS and CDR2 YFSETQ. Trimming pared 0 bases from V and 2 bases from J, leaving 15 bases between. CDR3 nucleotide sequence: TGCGCCAGCAGCTTGGTTGGCCACAGCAAGTCCAAAAACATTCAGTACTTC. Translating gives CASSLVGHSKSKNIQYF.

The rearrangement links TRBV10-3 to TRBJ2-5; D gene unclear. Germline CDR1 ENHRY, CDR2 SYGVKD. The CDR3 runs 11 residues. V lost 7 bases to trimming and J lost 3 bases, with 6 bases between them. The CDR3 DNA sequence: TGTGCCATCATGCAGAAAGAGACCCAGTACTTC. Amino acid sequence: CAIMQKETQYF.

The chain links TRBV19 to TRBJ1-1; possible D gene TRBD1, 5 bases. This CDR3 contains 14 residues. Germline loops: CDR1 LNHDA, CDR2 SQIVND (reference sequence). The V end was cut by 5 bases, the J end by 4 bases, with 14 bases between. The CDR3: CASSLRHQGTEAFF. The CDR3 DNA follows: TGTGCCAGTAGTTTGAGACACCAGGGCACTGAAGCTTTCTTT. The full variable domain, in which reference TRBV19 and TRBJ1-1 provide the parts outside the CDR3, is DGGITQSPKYLFRKEGQNVTLSCEQNLNHDAMYWYRQDPGQGLRLIYYSQIVNDFQKGDIAEGYSVSREKKESFPLTVTSAQKNPTAFYLCASSLRHQGTEAFFGQGTRLTVV.

V gene TRBV11-3 combines with J gene TRBJ2-1, with 12 bases that match TRBD2. Per the germline V gene, CDR1 is SGHNT and CDR2 is YENEEA. V trimming: 1 base; J trimming: 4 bases; junction bases outside the gene matches: 11. The CDR3 consists of 19 residues. CDR3 region: CASSLAETSGRGIYNEQFF. Here the CDR3 DNA reads TGTGCCAGCAGCTTAGCAGAGACTAGCGGGAGAGGGATATACAATGAGCAGTTCTTC.